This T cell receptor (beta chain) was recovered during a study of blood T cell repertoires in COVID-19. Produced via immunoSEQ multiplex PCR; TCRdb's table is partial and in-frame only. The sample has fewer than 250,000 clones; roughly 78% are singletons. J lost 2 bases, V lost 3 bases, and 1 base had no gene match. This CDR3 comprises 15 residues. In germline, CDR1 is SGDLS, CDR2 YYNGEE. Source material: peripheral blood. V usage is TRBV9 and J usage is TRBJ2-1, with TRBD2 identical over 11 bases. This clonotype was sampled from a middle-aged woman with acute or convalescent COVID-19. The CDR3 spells CASSELAGAYNEQFF. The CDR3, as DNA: TGTGCCAGCAGCGAACTAGCGGGAGCCTACAATGAGCAGTTCTTC.